This T cell receptor beta chain came from a study of blood T cell repertoires in COVID-19. Study overall: Sites in the United States, Italy and Spain provided acute and convalescent COVID-19 samples.

Here immunoSEQ multiplex PCR was the method, and the copy in TCRdb shows in-frame clones only, minus some. The data hold about 150,000 clones, with roughly 80% observed a single time. The sample taken for sequencing was peripheral blood. This receptor was obtained from a human donor in a cohort sampled during active COVID-19.

The CDR3 DNA is TGTGCCAGCAGCGCGGGACAGGGCTCCTACAATGAGCAGTTCTTC. Amino acids: CASSAGQGSYNEQFF. The J gene is TRBJ2-1, the V gene TRBV7-2; 9 bases line up with TRBD1. The CDR3 consists of 15 residues. V shed 5 bases, J shed 0 bases, and the junction held 2 bases outside the gene matches. The germline CDR1 and CDR2 sequences are SGHTA and FQGNSA.